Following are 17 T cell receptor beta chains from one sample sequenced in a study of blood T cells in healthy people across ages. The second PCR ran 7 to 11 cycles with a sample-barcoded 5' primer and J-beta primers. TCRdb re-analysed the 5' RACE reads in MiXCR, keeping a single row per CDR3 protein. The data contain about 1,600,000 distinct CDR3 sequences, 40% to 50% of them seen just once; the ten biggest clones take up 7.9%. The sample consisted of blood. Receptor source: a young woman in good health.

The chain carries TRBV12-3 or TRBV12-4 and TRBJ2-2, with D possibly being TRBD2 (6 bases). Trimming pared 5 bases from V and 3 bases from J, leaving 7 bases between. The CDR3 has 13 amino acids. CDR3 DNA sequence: TGTGCCAGCAGTCGGGGGTACACCGGGGAGCTGTTTTTT. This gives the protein CASSRGYTGELFF.

CDR3 sequence: CAWSQTPGNTIYF. The CDR3, as DNA: TGTGCCTGGAGTCAGACACCTGGAAACACCATATATTTT. This rearrangement joins TRBV30 to TRBJ1-3, with no clear D. The CDR3 spans 13 residues. The germline V gene has CDR1 GTSNPN and CDR2 SVGIG (reference sequence). V shed 2 bases and J shed 2 bases, with 7 bases lying between them.

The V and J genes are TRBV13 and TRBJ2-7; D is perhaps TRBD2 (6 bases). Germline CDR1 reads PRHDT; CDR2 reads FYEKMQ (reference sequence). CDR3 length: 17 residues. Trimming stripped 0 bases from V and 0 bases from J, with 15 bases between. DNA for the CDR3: TGTGCCAGCAGCTTAGGCACCGTTGCGGGGAGCTCCTACGAGCAGTACTTC. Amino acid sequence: CASSLGTVAGSSYEQYF.

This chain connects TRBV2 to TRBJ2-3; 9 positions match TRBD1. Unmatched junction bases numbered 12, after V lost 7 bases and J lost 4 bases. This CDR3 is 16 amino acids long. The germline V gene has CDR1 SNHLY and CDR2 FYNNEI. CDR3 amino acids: CASIRPTGGSADTQYF. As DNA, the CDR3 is TGTGCCAGCATCCGACCGACAGGGGGATCGGCAGATACGCAGTATTTT. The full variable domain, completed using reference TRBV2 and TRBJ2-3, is EPEVTQTPSHQVTQMGQEVILRCVPISNHLYFYWYRQILGQKVEFLVSFYNNEISEKSEIFDDQFSVERPDGSNFTLKIRSTKLEDSAMYFCASIRPTGGSADTQYFGPGTRLTVL.

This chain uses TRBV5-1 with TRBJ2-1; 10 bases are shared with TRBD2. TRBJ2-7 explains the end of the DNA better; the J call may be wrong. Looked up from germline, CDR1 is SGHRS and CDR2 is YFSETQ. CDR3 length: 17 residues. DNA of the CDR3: TGCGCCAGCAGCTTAGGGGCTAGCGGGGGCGCCTACAATGAGCAGTACTTC. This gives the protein CASSLGASGGAYNEQYF.

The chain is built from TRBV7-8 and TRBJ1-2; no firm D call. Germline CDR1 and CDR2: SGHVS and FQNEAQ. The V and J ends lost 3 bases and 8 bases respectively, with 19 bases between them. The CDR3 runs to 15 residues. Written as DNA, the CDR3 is TGTGCCAGCAGCTTCTCGCTGGACGGGGATTTGGGCTACACCTTC. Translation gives CASSFSLDGDLGYTF.

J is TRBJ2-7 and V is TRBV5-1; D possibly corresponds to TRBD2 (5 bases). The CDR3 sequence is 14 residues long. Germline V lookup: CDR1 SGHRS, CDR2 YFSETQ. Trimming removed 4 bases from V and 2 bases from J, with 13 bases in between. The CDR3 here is CASSVESGPYEQYF. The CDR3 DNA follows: TGCGCCAGCAGCGTGGAAAGCGGACCCTACGAGCAGTACTTC.

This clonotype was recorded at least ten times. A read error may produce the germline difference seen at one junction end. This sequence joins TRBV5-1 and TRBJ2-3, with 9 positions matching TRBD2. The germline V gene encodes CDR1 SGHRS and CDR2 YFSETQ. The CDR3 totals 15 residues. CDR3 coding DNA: TGTGCCAGCAGCTTGGATAGCGGGGGAACAGATACGCAGTATTTT. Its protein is CASSLDSGGTDTQYF. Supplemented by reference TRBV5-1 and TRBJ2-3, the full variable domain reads KAGVTQTPRYLIKTRGQQVTLSCSPISGHRSVSWYQQTPGQGLQFLFEYFSETQRNKGNFPGRFSGRQFSNSRSEMNVSTLELGDSALYLCASSLDSGGTDTQYFGPGTRLTVL.

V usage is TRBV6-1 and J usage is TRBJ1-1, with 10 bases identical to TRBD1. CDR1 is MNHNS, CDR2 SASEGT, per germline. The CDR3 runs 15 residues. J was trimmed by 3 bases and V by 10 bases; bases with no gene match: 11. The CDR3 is CAIRAGQGLDTEAFF. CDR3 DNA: TGTGCCATCCGGGCGGGACAGGGGCTAGACACTGAAGCTTTCTTT.

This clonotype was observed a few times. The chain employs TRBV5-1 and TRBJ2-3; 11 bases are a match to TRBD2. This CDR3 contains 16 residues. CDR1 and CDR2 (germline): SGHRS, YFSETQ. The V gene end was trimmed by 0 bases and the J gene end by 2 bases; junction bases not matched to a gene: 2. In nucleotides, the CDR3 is TGCGCCAGCAGCTTGGTACTAGCGGGAGACACAGATACGCAGTATTTT. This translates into CASSLVLAGDTDTQYF. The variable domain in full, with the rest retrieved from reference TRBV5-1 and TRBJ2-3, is KAGVTQTPRYLIKTRGQQVTLSCSPISGHRSVSWYQQTPGQGLQFLFEYFSETQRNKGNFPGRFSGRQFSNSRSEMNVSTLELGDSALYLCASSLVLAGDTDTQYFGPGTRLTVL.

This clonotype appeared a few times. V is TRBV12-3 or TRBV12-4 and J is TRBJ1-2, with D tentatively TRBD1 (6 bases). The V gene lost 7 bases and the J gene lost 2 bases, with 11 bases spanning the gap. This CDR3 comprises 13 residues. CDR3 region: CASILQGNYGYTF. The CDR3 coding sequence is TGTGCCAGCATCCTACAGGGCAACTATGGCTACACCTTC.

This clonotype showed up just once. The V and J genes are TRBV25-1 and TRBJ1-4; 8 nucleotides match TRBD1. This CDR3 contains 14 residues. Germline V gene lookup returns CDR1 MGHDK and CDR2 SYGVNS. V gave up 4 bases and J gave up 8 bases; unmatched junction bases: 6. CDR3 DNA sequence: TGTGCCAGCAGTGGACAGGGGAAGGTAGAAAAACTGTTTTTT. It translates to CASSGQGKVEKLFF.

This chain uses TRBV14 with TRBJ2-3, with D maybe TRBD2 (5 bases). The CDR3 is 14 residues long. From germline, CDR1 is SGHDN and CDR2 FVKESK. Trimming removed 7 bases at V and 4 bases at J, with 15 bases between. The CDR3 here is CASTSGRVPDTQYF. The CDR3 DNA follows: TGTGCCAGCACCTCCGGGCGGGTCCCAGATACGCAGTATTTT. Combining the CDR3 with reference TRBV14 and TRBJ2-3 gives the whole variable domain EAGVTQFPSHSVIEKGQTVTLRCDPISGHDNLYWYRRVMGKEIKFLLHFVKESKQDESGMPNNRFLAERTGGTYSTLKVQPAELEDSGVYFCASTSGRVPDTQYFGPGTRLTVL.

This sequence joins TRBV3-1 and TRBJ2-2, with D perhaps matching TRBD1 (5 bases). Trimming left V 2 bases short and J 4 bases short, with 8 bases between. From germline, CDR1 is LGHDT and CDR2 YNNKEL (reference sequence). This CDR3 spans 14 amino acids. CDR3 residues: CASSQSGPTGELFF. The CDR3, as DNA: TGTGCCAGCAGCCAATCAGGGCCCACCGGGGAGCTGTTTTTT.

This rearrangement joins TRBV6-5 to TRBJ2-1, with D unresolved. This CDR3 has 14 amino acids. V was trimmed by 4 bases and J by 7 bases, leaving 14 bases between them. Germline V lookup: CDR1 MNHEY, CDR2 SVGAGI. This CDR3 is CASSWGGSGNEQFF. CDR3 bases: TGTGCCAGCAGTTGGGGTGGGTCAGGAAATGAGCAGTTCTTC.

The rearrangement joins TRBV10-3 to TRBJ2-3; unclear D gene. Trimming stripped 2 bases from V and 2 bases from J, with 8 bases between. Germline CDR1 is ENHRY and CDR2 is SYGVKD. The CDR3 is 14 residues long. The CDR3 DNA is TGTGCCATCAGTGAGCTGCAAAACACAGATACGCAGTATTTT. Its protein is CAISELQNTDTQYF.

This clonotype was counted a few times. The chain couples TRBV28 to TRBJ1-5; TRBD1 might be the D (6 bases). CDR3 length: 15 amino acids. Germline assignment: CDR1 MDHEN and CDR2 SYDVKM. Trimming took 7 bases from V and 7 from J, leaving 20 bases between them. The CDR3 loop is CASTTTGRVWQPQHF. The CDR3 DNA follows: TGTGCCAGCACCACAACAGGGCGGGTTTGGCAGCCCCAGCATTTT.